One and the same sample provided the 13 T cell receptor beta chains below, sequenced in a study of T cell changes during pregnancy in multiple sclerosis. Produced via immunoSEQ multiplex PCR; TCRdb's table is partial and in-frame only. This table has 100,000 or so clones, about 91% appearing once. This specimen consisted of peripheral blood, obtained in the second trimester of pregnancy. The receptors shown here come from a female donor with multiple sclerosis, enrolled in a pregnancy study.

The chain is built from TRBV6-1 and TRBJ1-6; 8 bases are a match to TRBD1. This CDR3 spans 13 amino acids. The germline V gene encodes CDR1 MNHNS and CDR2 SASEGT. The J segment lost 9 bases and the V segment lost 6 bases, leaving 4 bases of the junction unmatched. The CDR3 region has the DNA TGTGCCAGCAGGGCAGGGGGCCGTTCACCCCTCCACTTT. This translates into CASRAGGRSPLHF.

This chain joins TRBV9 and TRBJ2-1, with TRBD2 identical over 7 bases. Losses at the gene ends were 4 bases for V and 7 bases for J; bases not matched to a gene: 8. Germline loops: CDR1 SGDLS, CDR2 YYNGEE. The CDR3 sequence is 14 residues long. CDR3: CASSPRTRDNEQFF. CDR3 nucleotides: TGTGCCAGCAGCCCGCGGACTAGAGATAATGAGCAGTTCTTC.

The rearrangement links TRBV6-1 to TRBJ2-7; 7 bases fit TRBD1. Germline lookup yields CDR1 MNHNS and CDR2 SASEGT. This CDR3 contains 14 residues. V lost 3 bases, J lost 2 bases, and 4 bases stayed unmatched. The CDR3 is CASSETGRTYEQYF. The DNA of the CDR3 is TGTGCCAGCAGTGAGACAGGGCGTACCTACGAGCAGTACTTC.

This chain connects TRBV28 to TRBJ2-3, with unresolved D. Germline-derived CDR1 and CDR2 are MDHEN and SYDVKM. V shed 4 bases and J shed 5 bases, with 22 bases lying between them. The CDR3 is 17 residues long. The CDR3 DNA sequence: TGTGCCAGCAGTTCGATGACACCGCTCAGTTCGCGAGATACGCAGTATTTT. It yields the protein CASSSMTPLSSRDTQYF. Using reference TRBV28 and TRBJ2-3 for the parts outside the CDR3, the full variable domain is DVKVTQSSRYLVKRTGEKVFLECVQDMDHENMFWYRQDPGLGLRLIYFSYDVKMKEKGDIPEGYSVSREKKERFSLILESASTNQTSMYLCASSSMTPLSSRDTQYFGPGTRLTVL.

V usage is TRBV7-9 and J usage is TRBJ2-3; TRBD2 matches at 12 bases. After removal of 6 bases from V and 2 bases from J, the junction contained 9 bases not matched to a gene. CDR1 SEHNR and CDR2 FQNEAQ come from the germline V gene (reference sequence). The CDR3 runs 17 residues. The CDR3 DNA sequence: TGTGCCAGCAGTCGCGGACTAGCGGGGCTGGACACAGATACGCAGTATTTT. It translates to CASSRGLAGLDTDTQYF.

The chain joins TRBV11-2 to TRBJ2-5; no definite D call. CDR3 length equals 13 residues. The germline V gene encodes CDR1 SGHAT and CDR2 FQNNGV. V lost 2 bases and J lost 0, with 4 bases in between. The CDR3 coding sequence is TGTGCCAGCAGCTTATTAGACCAAGAGACCCAGTACTTC. Its translation is CASSLLDQETQYF. Together with reference TRBV11-2 and TRBJ2-5, the CDR3 gives the full variable domain: EAGVAQSPRYKIIEKRQSVAFWCNPISGHATLYWYQQILGQGPKLLIQFQNNGVVDDSQLPKDRFSAERLKGVDSTLKIQPAKLEDSAVYLCASSLLDQETQYFGPGTRLLVL.

This rearrangement joins TRBV6-6 to TRBJ2-2, with a possible D match to TRBD2 (7 bases). Germline assignment: CDR1 MNHNY and CDR2 SVGAGI (reference sequence). CDR3 length: 15 amino acids. The V end was cut by 6 bases, the J end by 5 bases, with 16 bases between. The CDR3 DNA reads as TGTGCCAGCAGGGGGAGGGGGGGCGCAACCGGGGAGCTGTTTTTT. It encodes CASRGRGGATGELFF.

This sequence joins TRBV10-3 and TRBJ2-2; a weak D match, TRBD2 (6 bases). This CDR3 comprises 14 residues. Deletions cut 4 bases from V and 1 base from J, with 7 bases between. Germline V lookup: CDR1 ENHRY, CDR2 SYGVKD. CDR3 in DNA: TGTGCCATCAGTGGACTAGGGAACACCGGGGAGCTGTTTTTT. It is translated as CAISGLGNTGELFF.

This sequence joins TRBV6-1 and TRBJ2-1; TRBD2 agrees at 9 bases. Germline values: CDR1 MNHNS, CDR2 SASEGT. This CDR3 has 15 residues. Trimming took 2 bases from V and 9 from J; bases not matched to a gene: 8. Here the CDR3 reads CASSESSGSVGEQFF. The CDR3 bases are TGTGCCAGCAGTGAAAGTAGCGGGAGCGTCGGTGAGCAGTTCTTC.

This chain uses TRBV30 with TRBJ1-5, with 8 nucleotides matching TRBD1. The CDR3 has 15 residues. The J segment lost 6 bases and the V segment lost 3 bases, leaving 10 bases of the junction unmatched. From germline, CDR1 is GTSNPN and CDR2 SVGIG (reference sequence). The CDR3 sequence is CAWRETGARGQPQHF. CDR3 sequence (DNA): TGTGCCTGGAGAGAGACAGGGGCCCGAGGTCAGCCCCAGCATTTT.

This clone was observed once. This chain links TRBV5-1 with TRBJ2-1; 7 bases line up with TRBD1. V shed 2 bases, J shed 6 bases, and the junction held 8 bases outside the gene matches. The CDR3 extends over 15 amino acids. Germline V CDR1 and CDR2: SGHRS, YFSETQ. The CDR3 region is CASSLQGSEANEQFF. CDR3 DNA sequence: TGCGCCAGCAGCTTACAGGGGAGCGAGGCCAATGAGCAGTTCTTC.

The V gene is TRBV18, the J gene TRBJ1-5; D is unclear. CDR3 size: 15 residues. V dropped 6 bases and J dropped 0 bases, with 12 bases sitting between them. The germline gives CDR1 KGHSH, CDR2 LQKENI. The CDR3 reads CASSEAGGSNQPQHF. The CDR3 coding sequence is TGTGCCAGCTCCGAGGCAGGAGGTAGCAATCAGCCCCAGCATTTT.

The chain employs TRBV6-5 and TRBJ1-1; D perhaps matches TRBD1 (6 bases). This CDR3 is 13 amino acids long. The V gene's germline CDR1 is MNHEY and CDR2 SVGAGI. The germline V and J ends were trimmed by 6 bases and 0 bases, with 8 bases remaining between them. CDR3 sequence: CASRQGLNTEAFF. The CDR3 DNA sequence: TGTGCCAGCAGACAGGGTTTGAACACTGAAGCTTTCTTT.